The present T cell receptor beta chain was sequenced within a study of CD8 T cells in Susac syndrome. The germline CDR1 and CDR2 sequences are SEHNR and FQNEAQ (reference sequence). V was trimmed by 4 bases and J by 10 bases, leaving 8 bases between them. The CDR3 consists of 12 residues. Each multiple sclerosis control was a treatment-naive patient with relapsing-remitting disease that was either stable or active. Bulk CD8+ and CD4+ cells came from magnetic negative isolation; CD8+ TEMRA by FACS. Reverse transcription of roughly 0.5 to 1 ug RNA was carried out with random hexamers. Amplification of the TCR beta CDR3 was carried out by immunoSEQ multiplex PCR, which spanned a total of 54 Vbeta and 13 Jbeta segments. TCRdb analysed the immunoSEQ multiplex PCR reads with MiXCR anew, one entry per CDR3 protein. The sample has a few hundred thousand distinct CDR3 sequences; 95% are singletons.

This TCR was sampled from a human donor with multiple sclerosis. Sequenced: CD4+ T cells from PBMCs. The V call is TRBV7-9, the J call TRBJ1-6; D is uncertain. The CDR3 is CASSSGPSPLHF. The CDR3 DNA is TGTGCCAGCAGCTCCGGGCCGTCACCCCTCCACTTT.